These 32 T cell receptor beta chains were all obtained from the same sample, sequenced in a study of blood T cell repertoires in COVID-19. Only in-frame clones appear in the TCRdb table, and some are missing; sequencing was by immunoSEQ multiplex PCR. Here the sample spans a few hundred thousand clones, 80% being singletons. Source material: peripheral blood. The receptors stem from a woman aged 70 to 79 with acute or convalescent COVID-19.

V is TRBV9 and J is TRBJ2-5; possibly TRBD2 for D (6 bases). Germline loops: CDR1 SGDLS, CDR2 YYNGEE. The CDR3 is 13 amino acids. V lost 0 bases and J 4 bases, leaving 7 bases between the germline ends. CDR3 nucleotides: TGTGCCAGCAGCGTAGGCGGGGCAGAGACCCAGTACTTC. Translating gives CASSVGGAETQYF.

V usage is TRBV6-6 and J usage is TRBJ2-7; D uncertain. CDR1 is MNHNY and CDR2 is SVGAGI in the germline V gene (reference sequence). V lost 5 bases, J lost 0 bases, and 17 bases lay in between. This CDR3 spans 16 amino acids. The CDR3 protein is CASSQLRPFPSYEQYF. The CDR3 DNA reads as TGTGCCAGCAGTCAACTAAGACCGTTTCCCTCCTACGAGCAGTACTTC.

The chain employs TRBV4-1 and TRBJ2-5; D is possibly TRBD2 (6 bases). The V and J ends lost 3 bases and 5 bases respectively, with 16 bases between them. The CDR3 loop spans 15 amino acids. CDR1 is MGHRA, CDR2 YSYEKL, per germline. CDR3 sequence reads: CASSHMGPGRETQYF. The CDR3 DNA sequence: TGCGCCAGCAGCCACATGGGCCCTGGGAGGGAGACCCAGTACTTC.

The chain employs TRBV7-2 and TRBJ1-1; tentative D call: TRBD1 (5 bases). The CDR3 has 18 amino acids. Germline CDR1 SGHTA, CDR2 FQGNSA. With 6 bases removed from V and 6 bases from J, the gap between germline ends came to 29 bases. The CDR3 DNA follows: TGTGCCAGCAGGGACGTTAGGGGTTTCGTGGGGTCTAGCGCTGAAGCTTTCTTT. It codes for CASRDVRGFVGSSAEAFF.

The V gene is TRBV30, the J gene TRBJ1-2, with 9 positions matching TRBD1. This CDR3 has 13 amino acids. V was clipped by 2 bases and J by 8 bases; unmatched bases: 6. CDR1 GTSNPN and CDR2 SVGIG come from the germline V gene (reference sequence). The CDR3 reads CAWSPQGASGYTF. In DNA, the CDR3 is TGTGCCTGGAGTCCACAGGGGGCGAGCGGCTACACCTTC.

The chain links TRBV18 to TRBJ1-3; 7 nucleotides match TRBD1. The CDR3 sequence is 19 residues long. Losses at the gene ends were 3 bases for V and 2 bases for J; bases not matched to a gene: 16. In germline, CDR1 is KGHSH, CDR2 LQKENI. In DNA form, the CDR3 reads TGTGCCAGCTCACCCTCCGGGACAGCAGGAAGGAGCGCTGGAAACACCATATATTTT. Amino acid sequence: CASSPSGTAGRSAGNTIYF.

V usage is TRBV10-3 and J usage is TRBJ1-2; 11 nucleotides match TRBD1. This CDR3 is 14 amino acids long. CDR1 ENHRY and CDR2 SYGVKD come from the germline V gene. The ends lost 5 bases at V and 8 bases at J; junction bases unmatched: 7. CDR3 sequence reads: CAISRDRGRNGYTF. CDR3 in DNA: TGTGCCATCAGTCGGGACAGGGGGAGGAACGGCTACACCTTC.

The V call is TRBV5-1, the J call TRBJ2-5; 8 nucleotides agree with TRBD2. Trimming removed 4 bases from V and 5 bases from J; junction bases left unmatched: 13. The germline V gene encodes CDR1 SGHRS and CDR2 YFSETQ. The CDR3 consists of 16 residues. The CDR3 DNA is TGCGCCAGCAGCCGCACTTTAGCGGGGCTGATGGAGACCCAGTACTTC. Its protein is CASSRTLAGLMETQYF.

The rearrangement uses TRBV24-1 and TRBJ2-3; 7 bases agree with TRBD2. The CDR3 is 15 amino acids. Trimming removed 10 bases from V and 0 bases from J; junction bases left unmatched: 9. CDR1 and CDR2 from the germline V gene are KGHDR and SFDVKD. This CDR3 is CATRLGGGSTDTQYF. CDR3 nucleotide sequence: TGTGCCACTCGCCTTGGGGGAGGGAGCACAGATACGCAGTATTTT.

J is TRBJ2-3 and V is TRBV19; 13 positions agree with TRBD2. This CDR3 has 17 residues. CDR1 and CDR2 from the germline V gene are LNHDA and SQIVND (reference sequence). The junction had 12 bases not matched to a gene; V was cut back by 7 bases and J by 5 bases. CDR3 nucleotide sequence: TGTGCCAGTAAAGCCCTCGGGACTAGCGGGGATCTAGATACGCAGTATTTT. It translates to CASKALGTSGDLDTQYF.

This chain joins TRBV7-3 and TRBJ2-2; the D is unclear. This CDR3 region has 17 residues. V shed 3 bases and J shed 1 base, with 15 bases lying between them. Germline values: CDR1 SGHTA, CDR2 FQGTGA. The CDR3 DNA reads TGTGCCAGCAGCTTGGATCCGCTACTAATGAACACCGGGGAGCTGTTTTTT. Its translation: CASSLDPLLMNTGELFF.

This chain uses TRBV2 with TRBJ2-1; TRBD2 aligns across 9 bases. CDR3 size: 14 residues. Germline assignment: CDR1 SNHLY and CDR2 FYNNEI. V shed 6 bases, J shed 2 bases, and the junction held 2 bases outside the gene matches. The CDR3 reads CASRSGGPYNEQFF. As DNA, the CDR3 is TGTGCCAGCAGGAGCGGGGGGCCCTACAATGAGCAGTTCTTC.

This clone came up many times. For the CDR3, the DNA is TGTGCCAGCAGCTCGGAGACGGGAAACACCATATATTTT. Translating gives CASSSETGNTIYF. This sequence joins TRBV5-4 and TRBJ1-3; unclear D gene. Germline V gene lookup returns CDR1 SGHNT and CDR2 YYREEE (reference sequence). The V gene lost 3 bases and the J gene lost 4 bases, with 8 bases spanning the gap. The CDR3 totals 13 residues.

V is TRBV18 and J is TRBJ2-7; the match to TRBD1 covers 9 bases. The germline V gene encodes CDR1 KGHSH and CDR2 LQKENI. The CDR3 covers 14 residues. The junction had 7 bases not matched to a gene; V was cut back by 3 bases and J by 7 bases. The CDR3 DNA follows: TGTGCCAGCTCACCGACACAGGGGGCGGGTGAGCAGTACGTC. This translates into CASSPTQGAGEQYV.

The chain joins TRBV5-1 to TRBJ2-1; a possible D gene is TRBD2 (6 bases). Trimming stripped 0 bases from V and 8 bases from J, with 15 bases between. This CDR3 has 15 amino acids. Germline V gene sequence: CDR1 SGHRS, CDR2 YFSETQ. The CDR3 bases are TGCGCCAGCAGCTTGGGAGGGCACGGCGGGGATGAGCAGTTCTTC. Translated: CASSLGGHGGDEQFF.

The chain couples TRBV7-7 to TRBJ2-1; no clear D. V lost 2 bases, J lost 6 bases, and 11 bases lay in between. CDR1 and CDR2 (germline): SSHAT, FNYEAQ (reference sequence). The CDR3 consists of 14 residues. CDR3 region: CASSLSRISNEQFF. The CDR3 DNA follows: TGTGCCAGCAGCTTATCCAGGATTAGCAATGAGCAGTTCTTC.

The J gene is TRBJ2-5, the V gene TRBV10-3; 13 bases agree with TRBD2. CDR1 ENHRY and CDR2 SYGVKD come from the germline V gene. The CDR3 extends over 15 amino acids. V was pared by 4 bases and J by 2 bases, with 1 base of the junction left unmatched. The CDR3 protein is CAISGLAGGQETQYF. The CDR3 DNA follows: TGTGCCATCAGTGGACTAGCGGGGGGACAAGAGACCCAGTACTTC.

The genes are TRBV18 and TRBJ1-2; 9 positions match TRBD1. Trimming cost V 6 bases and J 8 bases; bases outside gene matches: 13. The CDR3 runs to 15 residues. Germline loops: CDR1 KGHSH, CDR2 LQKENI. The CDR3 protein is CASSWTGVNEEGYTF. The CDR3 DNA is TGTGCCAGCTCTTGGACAGGGGTAAACGAAGAGGGCTACACCTTC.

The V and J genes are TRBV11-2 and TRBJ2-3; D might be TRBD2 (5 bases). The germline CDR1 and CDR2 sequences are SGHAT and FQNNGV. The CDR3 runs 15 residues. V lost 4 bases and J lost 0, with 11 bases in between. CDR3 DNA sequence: TGTGCCAGCAGCTCCCGACTATCAAGCACAGATACGCAGTATTTT. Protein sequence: CASSSRLSSTDTQYF.

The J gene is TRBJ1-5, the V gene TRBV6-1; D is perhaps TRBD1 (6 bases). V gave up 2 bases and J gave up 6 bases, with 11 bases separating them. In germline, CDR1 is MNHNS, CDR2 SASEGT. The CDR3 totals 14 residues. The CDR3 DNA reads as TGTGCCAGCAGTGAACGGGGGGCAAGTCAGCCCCAGCATTTT. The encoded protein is CASSERGASQPQHF.

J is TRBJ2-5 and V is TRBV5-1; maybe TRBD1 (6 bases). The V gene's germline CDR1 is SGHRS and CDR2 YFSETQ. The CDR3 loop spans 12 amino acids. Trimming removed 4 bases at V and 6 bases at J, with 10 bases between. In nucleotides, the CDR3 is TGCGCCAGCAGCATCCAGGGGCAGACCCAGTACTTC. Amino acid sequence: CASSIQGQTQYF.

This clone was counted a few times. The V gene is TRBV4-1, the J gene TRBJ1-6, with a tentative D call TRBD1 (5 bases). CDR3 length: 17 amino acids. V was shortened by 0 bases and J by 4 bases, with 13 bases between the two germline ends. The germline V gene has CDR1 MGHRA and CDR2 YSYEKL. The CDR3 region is CASSQDPGGSYNSPLHF. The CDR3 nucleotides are TGCGCCAGCAGCCAAGATCCGGGGGGTAGTTATAATTCACCCCTCCACTTT.

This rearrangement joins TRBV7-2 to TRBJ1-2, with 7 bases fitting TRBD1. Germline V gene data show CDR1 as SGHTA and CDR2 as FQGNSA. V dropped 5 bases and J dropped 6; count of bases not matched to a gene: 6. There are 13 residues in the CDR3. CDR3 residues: CASSQDRRDGYTF. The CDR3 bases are TGTGCCAGCAGCCAGGACAGGAGAGATGGCTACACCTTC.

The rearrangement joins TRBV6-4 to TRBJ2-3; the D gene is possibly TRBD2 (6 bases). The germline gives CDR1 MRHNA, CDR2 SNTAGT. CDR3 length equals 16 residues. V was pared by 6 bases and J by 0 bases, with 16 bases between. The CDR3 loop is CASSPGLDYSTDTQYF. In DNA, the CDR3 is TGTGCCAGCAGCCCGGGACTGGACTATAGCACAGATACGCAGTATTTT.

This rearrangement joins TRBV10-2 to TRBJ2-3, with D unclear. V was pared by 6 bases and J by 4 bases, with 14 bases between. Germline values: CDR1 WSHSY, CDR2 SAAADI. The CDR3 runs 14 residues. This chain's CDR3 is CASRRRLSADTQYF. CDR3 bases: TGCGCCAGCAGACGCCGTCTAAGTGCAGATACGCAGTATTTT.

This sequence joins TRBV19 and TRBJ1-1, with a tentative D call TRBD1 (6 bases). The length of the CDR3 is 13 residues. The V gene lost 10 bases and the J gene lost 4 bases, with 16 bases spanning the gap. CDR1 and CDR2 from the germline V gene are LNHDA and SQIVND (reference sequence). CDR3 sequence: CATTGIGGTEAFF. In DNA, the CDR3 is TGTGCCACAACAGGGATCGGAGGCACTGAAGCTTTCTTT.

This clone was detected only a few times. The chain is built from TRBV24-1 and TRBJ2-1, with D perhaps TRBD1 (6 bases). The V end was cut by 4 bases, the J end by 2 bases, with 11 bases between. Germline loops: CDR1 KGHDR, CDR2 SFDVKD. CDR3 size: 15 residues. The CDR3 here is CATSDPGTPYNEQFF. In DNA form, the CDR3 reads TGTGCCACCAGTGACCCCGGGACACCCTACAATGAGCAGTTCTTC.

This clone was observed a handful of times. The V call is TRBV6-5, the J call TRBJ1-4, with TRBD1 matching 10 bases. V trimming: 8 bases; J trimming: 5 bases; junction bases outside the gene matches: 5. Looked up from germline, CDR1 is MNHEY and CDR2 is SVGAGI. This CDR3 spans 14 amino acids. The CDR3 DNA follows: TGTGCCAGCCGGAGGGACAGGGGAAATGAAAAACTGTTTTTT. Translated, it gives CASRRDRGNEKLFF.

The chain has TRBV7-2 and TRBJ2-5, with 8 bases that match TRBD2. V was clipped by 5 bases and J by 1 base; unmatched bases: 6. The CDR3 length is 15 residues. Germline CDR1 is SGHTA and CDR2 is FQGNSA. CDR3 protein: CASSEGSGAQETQYF. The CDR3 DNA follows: TGTGCCAGCAGCGAAGGTAGCGGGGCCCAAGAGACCCAGTACTTC.

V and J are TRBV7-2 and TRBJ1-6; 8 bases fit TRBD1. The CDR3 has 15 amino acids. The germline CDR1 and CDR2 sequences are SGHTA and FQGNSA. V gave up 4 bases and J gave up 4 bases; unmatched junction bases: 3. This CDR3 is CASSYGQGYNSPLHF. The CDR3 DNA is TGTGCCAGCAGCTATGGACAGGGTTATAATTCACCCCTCCACTTT.

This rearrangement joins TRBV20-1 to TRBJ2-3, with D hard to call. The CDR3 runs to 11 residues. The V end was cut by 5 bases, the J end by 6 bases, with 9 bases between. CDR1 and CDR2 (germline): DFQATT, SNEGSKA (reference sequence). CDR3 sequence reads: CSAPIGDTQYF. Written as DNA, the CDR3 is TGCAGTGCTCCGATCGGGGATACGCAGTATTTT.

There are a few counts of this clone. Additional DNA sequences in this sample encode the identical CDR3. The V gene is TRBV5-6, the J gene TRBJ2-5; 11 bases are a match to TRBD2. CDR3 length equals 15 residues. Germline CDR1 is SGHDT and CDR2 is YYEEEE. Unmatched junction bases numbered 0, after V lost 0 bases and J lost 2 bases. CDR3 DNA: TGTGCCAGCAGCTTGGGACTAGCGGGGCAAGAGACCCAGTACTTC. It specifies CASSLGLAGQETQYF.